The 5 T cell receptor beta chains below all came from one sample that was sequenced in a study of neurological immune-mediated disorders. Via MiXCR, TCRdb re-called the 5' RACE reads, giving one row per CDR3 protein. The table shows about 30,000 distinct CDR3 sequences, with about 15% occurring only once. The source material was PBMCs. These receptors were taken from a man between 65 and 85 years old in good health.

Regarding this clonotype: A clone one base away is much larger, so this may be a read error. This CDR3 is CASSPGTRGYEQYF. CDR3 coding DNA: TGTGCCAGCAGCCCGGGGACTAGAGGGTACGAGCAGTACTTC. The chain uses TRBV11-2 and TRBJ2-7; 8 bases are shared with TRBD2. The V segment lost 5 bases and the J segment 4 bases; nucleotides outside the gene matches: 7. Looked up from germline, CDR1 is SGHAT and CDR2 is FQNNGV. This CDR3 has 14 amino acids.

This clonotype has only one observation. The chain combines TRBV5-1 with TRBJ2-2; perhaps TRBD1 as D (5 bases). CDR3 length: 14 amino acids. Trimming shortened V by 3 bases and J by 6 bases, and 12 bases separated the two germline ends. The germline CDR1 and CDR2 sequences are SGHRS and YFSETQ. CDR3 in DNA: TGCGCCAGCAGCTGGAGCCCAGGGCCCGGGGAGCTGTTTTTT. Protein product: CASSWSPGPGELFF.

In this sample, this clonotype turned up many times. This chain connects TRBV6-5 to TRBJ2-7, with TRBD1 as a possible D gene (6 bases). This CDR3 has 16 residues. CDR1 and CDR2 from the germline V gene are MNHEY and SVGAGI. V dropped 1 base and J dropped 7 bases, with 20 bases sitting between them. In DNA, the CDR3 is TGTGCCAGCAGTTACTTAAAGACAGGTGCCCCGGGTGAGCAGTACTTC. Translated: CASSYLKTGAPGEQYF.

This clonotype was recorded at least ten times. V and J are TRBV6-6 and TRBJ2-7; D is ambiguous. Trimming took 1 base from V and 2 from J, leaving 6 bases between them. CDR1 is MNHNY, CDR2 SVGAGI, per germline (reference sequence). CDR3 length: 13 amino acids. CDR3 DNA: TGTGCCAGCAGTTACTTAGGAGCCTACGAGCAGTACTTC. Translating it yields CASSYLGAYEQYF.

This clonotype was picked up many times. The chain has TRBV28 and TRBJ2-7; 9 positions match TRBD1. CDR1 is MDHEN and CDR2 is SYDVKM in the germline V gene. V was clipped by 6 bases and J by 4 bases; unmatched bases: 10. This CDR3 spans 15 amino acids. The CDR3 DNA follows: TGTGCCAGCAGGTCAACCGGGACAGGGCTTTACGAGCAGTACTTC. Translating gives CASRSTGTGLYEQYF.